A selection of T cell receptor beta chains follows, all from one sample in a study of blood T cell repertoires in COVID-19. Measured with immunoSEQ multiplex PCR; TCRdb has only the in-frame clones, and not every one. The sample has 120,000 or so clones, 79% seen once; the top ten hold 37%. Input material: peripheral blood. Every receptor here comes from a man aged 40-55 years with active or convalescent COVID-19. CDR3s include the opening cysteine and the closing phenylalanine or tryptophan. The D gene is left open where the match is weak. Some rows have no size entry. The others give once, few or many, or a class for an expanded clone.

D gene: .
clone size: .
V gene: TRBV4-2
J gene: TRBJ1-4
CDR3 DNA: TGTGCCAGCAGCCAAGATAGTAGCGGGGGGTTAGAAAAACTGTTTTTT
CDR3 protein: CASSQDSSGGLEKLFF

D gene: TRBD1
clone size: .
V gene: TRBV27
J gene: TRBJ1-1
CDR3 DNA: TGTGCCAGCAGTTTATTGGGACAGGGGGCTTTTGAAGCTTTCTTT
CDR3 protein: CASSLLGQGAFEAFF

D gene: .
clone size: many
V gene: TRBV28
J gene: TRBJ1-1
CDR3 DNA: TGTGCCAGCAGGAATCCTTGGAGAAGCACTGAAGCTTTCTTT
CDR3 protein: CASRNPWRSTEAFF

D gene: .
clone size: .
V gene: TRBV21-1
J gene: TRBJ2-7
CDR3 DNA: TGTGCCAGCAGCAAAAGGGTCGCAGGGTCGACCTACGAGCAGTACTTC
CDR3 protein: CASSKRVAGSTYEQYF

D gene: TRBD1
clone size: .
V gene: TRBV27
J gene: TRBJ2-7
CDR3 DNA: TGTGCCAGCAGTGCACCCGGGACAGGGGGCCACGAGCAGTACTTC
CDR3 protein: CASSAPGTGGHEQYF

D gene: TRBD2
clone size: .
V gene: TRBV24-1
J gene: TRBJ2-3
CDR3 DNA: TGTGCCACCAGTGATTTCGGTAGCGGGAGTGATACGCAGTATTTT
CDR3 protein: CATSDFGSGSDTQYF

D gene: TRBD1
clone size: many
V gene: TRBV30
J gene: TRBJ1-5
CDR3 DNA: TGTGCCTGGAGTAGAAGGGACAGAGCCAATCAGCCCCAGCATTTT
CDR3 protein: CAWSRRDRANQPQHF

D gene: TRBD2
clone size: .
V gene: TRBV29-1
J gene: TRBJ2-3
CDR3 DNA: TGCAGCGTTGATAGCGGGGCTAGCACAGATACGCAGTATTTT
CDR3 protein: CSVDSGASTDTQYF

D gene: TRBD1
clone size: .
V gene: TRBV5-4
J gene: TRBJ2-1
CDR3 DNA: TGTGCCAGCACCCCGGACAGGGCATTCAATGAGCAGTTCTTC
CDR3 protein: CASTPDRAFNEQFF

D gene: TRBD1
clone size: few
V gene: TRBV28
J gene: TRBJ2-7
CDR3 DNA: TGTGCCTGCACATATCGGGACAGAAGCTACGAGCAGTACTTC
CDR3 protein: CACTYRDRSYEQYF

D gene: .
clone size: .
V gene: TRBV7-2
J gene: TRBJ1-1
CDR3 DNA: TGTGCCAGCAGCTTAAGGGCGACAGGCACTGAAGCTTTCTTT
CDR3 protein: CASSLRATGTEAFF

D gene: TRBD1
clone size: .
V gene: TRBV24-1
J gene: TRBJ1-2
CDR3 DNA: TGTGCCACCAGTGACTGGGACAGGTCCGGCTACACCTTC
CDR3 protein: CATSDWDRSGYTF

D gene: TRBD1
clone size: .
V gene: TRBV28
J gene: TRBJ1-6
CDR3 DNA: TGTGCCAGCAGTTTGATAGGGCAGGGGGGTTCACCCCTCCACTTT
CDR3 protein: CASSLIGQGGSPLHF

D gene: .
clone size: .
V gene: TRBV18
J gene: TRBJ2-7
CDR3 DNA: TGTGCCAGCTCACCATTGATCCCTACCCCAGGAGCGGCGGAGGGGCAAGAGCAGTACTTC
CDR3 protein: CASSPLIPTPGAAEGQEQYF

D gene: .
clone size: .
V gene: TRBV6-5
J gene: TRBJ2-7
CDR3 DNA: TGTGCCAGCAGTTACGAGGGATCCCTCTCCTACGAGCAGTACTTC
CDR3 protein: CASSYEGSLSYEQYF

D gene: .
clone size: .
V gene: TRBV4-2
J gene: TRBJ1-3
CDR3 DNA: TGTGCCAGCAGCCAAGAACTACAGGCTAACTCTGGAAACACCATATATTTT
CDR3 protein: CASSQELQANSGNTIYF

D gene: TRBD2
clone size: .
V gene: TRBV19
J gene: TRBJ2-1
CDR3 DNA: TGTGCCAGTACCGCTAGCGGGGCGATCTCCTACAATGAGCAGTTCTTC
CDR3 protein: CASTASGAISYNEQFF

D gene: .
clone size: .
V gene: TRBV7-8
J gene: TRBJ2-5
CDR3 DNA: TGTGCCAGCAGCGAGGACAGCGCCGGGTGGACCCAGTACTTC
CDR3 protein: CASSEDSAGWTQYF

D gene: .
clone size: .
V gene: TRBV24-1
J gene: TRBJ2-7
CDR3 DNA: TGTGCCACCAGTGATTCAGCAGGGGAGTTCTACGAGCAGTACTTC
CDR3 protein: CATSDSAGEFYEQYF

D gene: .
clone size: .
V gene: TRBV15
J gene: TRBJ1-2
CDR3 DNA: .
CDR3 protein: CATSRDWGQGAQTF

D gene: TRBD1
clone size: .
V gene: TRBV27
J gene: TRBJ2-3
CDR3 DNA: TGTGCCAGCAGTTTACCCCCCGGGACAGGGAGGGCAGATACGCAGTATTTT
CDR3 protein: CASSLPPGTGRADTQYF

D gene: TRBD1
clone size: .
V gene: TRBV27
J gene: TRBJ2-7
CDR3 DNA: TGTGCCAGCAGTACGGGGACAGGGGCGACAACCTACGAGCAGTACTTC
CDR3 protein: CASSTGTGATTYEQYF

D gene: TRBD1
clone size: .
V gene: TRBV5-6
J gene: TRBJ1-2
CDR3 DNA: TGTGCCAGCAGCTTGAAGACAGGGCGGGGAGGCTACACCTTC
CDR3 protein: CASSLKTGRGGYTF

D gene: TRBD2
clone size: .
V gene: TRBV10-2
J gene: TRBJ2-3
CDR3 DNA: TGCGCCAGCAGTGATAGCCAGCGGGGATCCACAGATACGCAGTATTTT
CDR3 protein: CASSDSQRGSTDTQYF

D gene: .
clone size: .
V gene: TRBV4-2
J gene: TRBJ2-3
CDR3 DNA: TGTGCCAGCAGCCAAGCCGGGGGCACAGATACGCAGTATTTT
CDR3 protein: CASSQAGGTDTQYF

D gene: .
clone size: .
V gene: TRBV27
J gene: TRBJ1-4
CDR3 DNA: TGTGCCAGCAGTCCGTTCTCGGGTATTGCAACTAATGAAAAACTGTTTTTT
CDR3 protein: CASSPFSGIATNEKLFF

D gene: TRBD1
clone size: once
V gene: TRBV7-7
J gene: TRBJ2-5
CDR3 DNA: TGTGCTAGCAGCTCCGGGACAGGGGAGTCAGAGACCCAGTACTTC
CDR3 protein: CASSSGTGESETQYF

D gene: .
clone size: .
V gene: TRBV27
J gene: TRBJ1-1
CDR3 DNA: TGTGCCAGCAGCCGACTTACAGGGAACGGGGCGAACACTGAAGCTTTCTTT
CDR3 protein: CASSRLTGNGANTEAFF

D gene: .
clone size: .
V gene: TRBV28
J gene: TRBJ2-3
CDR3 DNA: TGTGCCAGCAGTTTATCGGGGTTTGGCACAGATACGCAGTATTTT
CDR3 protein: CASSLSGFGTDTQYF

D gene: TRBD1
clone size: .
V gene: TRBV5-1
J gene: TRBJ2-3
CDR3 DNA: TGCGCCAGCAGCTTAACCGGGACAGGGCGCCCAGATACGCAGTATTTT
CDR3 protein: CASSLTGTGRPDTQYF